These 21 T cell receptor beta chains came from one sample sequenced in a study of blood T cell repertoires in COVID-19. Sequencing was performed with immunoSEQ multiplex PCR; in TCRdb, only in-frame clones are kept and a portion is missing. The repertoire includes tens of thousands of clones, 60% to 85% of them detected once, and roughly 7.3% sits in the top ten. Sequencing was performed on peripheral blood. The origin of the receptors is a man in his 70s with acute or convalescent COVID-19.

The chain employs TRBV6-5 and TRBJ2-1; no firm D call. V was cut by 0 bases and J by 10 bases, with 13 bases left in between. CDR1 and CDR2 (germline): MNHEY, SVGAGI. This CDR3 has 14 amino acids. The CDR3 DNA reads TGTGCCAGCAGTTACTCGTTGTCCGGCGGAGAGCAGTTCTTC. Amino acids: CASSYSLSGGEQFF.

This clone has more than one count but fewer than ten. The CDR3 loop is CASSVFGEKLFF. The CDR3 coding sequence is TGTGCCAGCAGTGTTTTCGGTGAAAAACTGTTTTTT. The chain carries TRBV28 and TRBJ1-4; D is ambiguous. Trimming shortened V by 5 bases and J by 7 bases, and 8 bases separated the two germline ends. The CDR3 is made up of 12 amino acids. Germline loops: CDR1 MDHEN, CDR2 SYDVKM.

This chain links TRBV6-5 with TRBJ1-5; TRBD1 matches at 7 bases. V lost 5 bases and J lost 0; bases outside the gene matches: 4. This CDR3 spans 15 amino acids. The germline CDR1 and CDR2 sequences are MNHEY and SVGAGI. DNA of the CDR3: TGTGCCAGCAGTAGGGACAGCCTTAGCAATCAGCCCCAGCATTTT. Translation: CASSRDSLSNQPQHF.

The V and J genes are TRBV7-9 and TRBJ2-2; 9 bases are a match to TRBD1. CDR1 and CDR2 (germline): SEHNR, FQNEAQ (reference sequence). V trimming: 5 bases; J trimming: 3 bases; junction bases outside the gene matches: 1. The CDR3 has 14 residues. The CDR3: CASSRTGDTGELFF. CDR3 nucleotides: TGTGCCAGCAGCCGGACAGGGGACACCGGGGAGCTGTTTTTT.

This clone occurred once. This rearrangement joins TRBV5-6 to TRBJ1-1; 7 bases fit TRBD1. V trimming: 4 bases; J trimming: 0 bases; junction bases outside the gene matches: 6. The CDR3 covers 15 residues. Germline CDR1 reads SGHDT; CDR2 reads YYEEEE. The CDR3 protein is CASSGMTGLNTEAFF. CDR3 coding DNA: TGTGCCAGCAGCGGGATGACAGGGTTGAACACTGAAGCTTTCTTT. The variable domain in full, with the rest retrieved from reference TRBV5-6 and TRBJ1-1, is DAGVTQSPTHLIKTRGQQVTLRCSPKSGHDTVSWYQQALGQGPQFIFQYYEEEERQRGNFPDRFSGHQFPNYSSELNVNALLLGDSALYLCASSGMTGLNTEAFFGQGTRLTVV.

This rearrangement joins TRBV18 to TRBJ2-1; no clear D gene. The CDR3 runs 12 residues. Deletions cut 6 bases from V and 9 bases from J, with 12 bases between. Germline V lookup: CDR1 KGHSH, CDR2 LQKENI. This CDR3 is CASSGSFSEQFF. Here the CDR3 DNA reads TGTGCCAGCTCCGGTAGCTTTAGTGAGCAGTTCTTC.

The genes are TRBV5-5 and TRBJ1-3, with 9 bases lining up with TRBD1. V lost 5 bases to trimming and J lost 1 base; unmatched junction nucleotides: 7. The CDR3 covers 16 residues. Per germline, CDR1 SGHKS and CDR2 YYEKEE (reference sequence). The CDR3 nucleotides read TGTGCCAGCAGTACCGGGACAGGGCTTTCTGGAAACACCATATATTTT. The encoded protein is CASSTGTGLSGNTIYF.

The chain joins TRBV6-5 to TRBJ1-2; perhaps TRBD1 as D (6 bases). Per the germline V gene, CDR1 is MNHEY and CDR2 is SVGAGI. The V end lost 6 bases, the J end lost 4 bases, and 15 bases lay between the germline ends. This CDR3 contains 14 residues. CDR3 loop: CASSPDRPTYGYTF. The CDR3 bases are TGTGCCAGCAGCCCCGACAGGCCCACCTATGGCTACACCTTC.

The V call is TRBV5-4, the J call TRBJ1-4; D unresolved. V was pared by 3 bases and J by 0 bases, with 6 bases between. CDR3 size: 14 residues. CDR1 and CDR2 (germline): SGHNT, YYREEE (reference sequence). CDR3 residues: CASSSSATNEKLFF. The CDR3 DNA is TGTGCCAGCAGCTCGTCCGCAACTAATGAAAAACTGTTTTTT.

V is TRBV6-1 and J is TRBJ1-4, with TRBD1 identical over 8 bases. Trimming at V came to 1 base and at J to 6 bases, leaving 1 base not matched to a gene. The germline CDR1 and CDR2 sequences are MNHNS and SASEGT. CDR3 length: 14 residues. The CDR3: CASSEGTGYEKLFF. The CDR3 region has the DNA TGTGCCAGCAGTGAAGGGACAGGGTATGAAAAACTGTTTTTT.

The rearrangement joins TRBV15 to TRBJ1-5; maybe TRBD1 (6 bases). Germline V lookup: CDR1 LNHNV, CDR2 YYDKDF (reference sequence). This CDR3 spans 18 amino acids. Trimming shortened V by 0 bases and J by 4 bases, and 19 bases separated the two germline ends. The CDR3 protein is CATSRDSNTGSGNQPQHF. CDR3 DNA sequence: TGTGCCACCAGCAGAGATTCCAATACAGGGTCGGGGAATCAGCCCCAGCATTTT.

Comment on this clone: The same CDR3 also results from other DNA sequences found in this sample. As DNA, the CDR3 is TGTGCCAGCAGCCCCTCCACAGATACGCAGTATTTT. Translation gives CASSPSTDTQYF. The chain uses TRBV7-9 and TRBJ2-3; D remains ambiguous. The CDR3 consists of 12 residues. V dropped 5 bases and J dropped 2 bases, with 5 bases sitting between them. Germline CDR1 SEHNR, CDR2 FQNEAQ (reference sequence).

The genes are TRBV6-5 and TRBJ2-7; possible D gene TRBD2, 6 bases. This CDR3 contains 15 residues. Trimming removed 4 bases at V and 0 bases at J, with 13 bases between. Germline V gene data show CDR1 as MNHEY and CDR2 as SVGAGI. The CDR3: CASSFSGRLSYEQYF. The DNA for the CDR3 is TGTGCCAGCAGTTTTAGCGGCCGTCTCTCCTACGAGCAGTACTTC.

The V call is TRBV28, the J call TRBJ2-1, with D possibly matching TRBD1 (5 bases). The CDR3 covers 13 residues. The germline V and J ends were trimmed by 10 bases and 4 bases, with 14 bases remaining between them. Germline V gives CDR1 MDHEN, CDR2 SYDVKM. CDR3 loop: CATQGRVYNEQFF. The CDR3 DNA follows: TGTGCCACCCAGGGCAGGGTATACAATGAGCAGTTCTTC.

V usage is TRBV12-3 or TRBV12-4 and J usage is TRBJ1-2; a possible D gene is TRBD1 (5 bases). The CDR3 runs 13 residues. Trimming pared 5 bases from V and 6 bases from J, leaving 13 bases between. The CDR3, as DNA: TGTGCCAGCAGTCAGACTAGGGGTCATGGCTACACCTTC. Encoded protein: CASSQTRGHGYTF.

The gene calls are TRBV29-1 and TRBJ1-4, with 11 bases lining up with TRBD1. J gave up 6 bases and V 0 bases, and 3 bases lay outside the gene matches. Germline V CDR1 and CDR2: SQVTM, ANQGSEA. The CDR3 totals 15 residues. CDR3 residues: CSVEEGTGGHEKLFF. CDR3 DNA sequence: TGCAGCGTTGAAGAGGGGACAGGGGGTCATGAAAAACTGTTTTTT. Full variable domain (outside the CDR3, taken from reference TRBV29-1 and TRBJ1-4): SAVISQKPSRDICQRGTSLTIQCQVDSQVTMMFWYRQQPGQSLTLIATANQGSEATYESGFVIDKFPISRPNLTFSTLTVSNMSPEDSSIYLCSVEEGTGGHEKLFFGSGTQLSVL.

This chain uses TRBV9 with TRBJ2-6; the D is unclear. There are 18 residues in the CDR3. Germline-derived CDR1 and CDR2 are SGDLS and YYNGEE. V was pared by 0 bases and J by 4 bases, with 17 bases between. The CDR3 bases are TGTGCCAGCAGCGTAGCGGTATCCCCCACGTCCGGGGCCAACGTCCTGACTTTC. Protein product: CASSVAVSPTSGANVLTF.

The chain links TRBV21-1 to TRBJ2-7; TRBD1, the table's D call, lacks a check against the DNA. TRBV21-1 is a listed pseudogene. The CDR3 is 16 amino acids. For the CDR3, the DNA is TGTGCCAGCAGCGGTCCGGGACAGGGAGTTACCTACGAGCAGTACGTC. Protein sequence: CASSGPGQGVTYEQYV.

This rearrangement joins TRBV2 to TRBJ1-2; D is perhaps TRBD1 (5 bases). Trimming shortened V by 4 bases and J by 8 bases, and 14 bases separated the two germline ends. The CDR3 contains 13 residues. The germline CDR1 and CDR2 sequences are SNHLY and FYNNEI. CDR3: CASSVDTLGGYTF. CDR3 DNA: TGTGCCAGCAGTGTGGACACTTTAGGGGGCTACACCTTC.

Here the CDR3 reads CASSLRLAGSTDTQYF. DNA of the CDR3: TGCGCCAGCAGCTTGAGACTAGCGGGGAGCACAGATACGCAGTATTTT. This chain uses TRBV5-1 with TRBJ2-3, with TRBD2 identical over 11 bases. The V gene end was trimmed by 1 base and the J gene end by 0 bases; junction bases not matched to a gene: 1. The CDR3 sequence is 16 residues long. Germline CDR1 SGHRS, CDR2 YFSETQ.

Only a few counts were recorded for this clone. This CDR3 is CASSGGDRQPQHF. In DNA form, the CDR3 reads TGTGCCAGCAGCGGGGGGGATCGACAGCCCCAGCATTTT. The chain is built from TRBV7-9 and TRBJ1-5; possibly TRBD1 for D (5 bases). The V gene's germline CDR1 is SEHNR and CDR2 FQNEAQ (reference sequence). The CDR3 consists of 13 residues. Trimming shortened V by 5 bases and J by 7 bases, and 12 bases separated the two germline ends.